The 10 T cell receptor beta chains presented below share a single source sample, sequenced in a study of cytomegalovirus exposure and HLA in healthy donors. Both 60 Vbeta primers and 13 Jbeta primers went into the PCR. Assay used: immunoSEQ multiplex PCR; TCRdb lists only in-frame clones, some missing. This table holds approximately 70,000 clones, 60% to 80% found once. The sequenced sample consisted of PBMCs. The receptors here all came from a woman in her forties in good health and CMV-seropositive.

J is TRBJ1-1 and V is TRBV7-6; maybe TRBD1 (6 bases). The V end was cut by 2 bases, the J end by 2 bases, with 15 bases between. This CDR3 has 16 residues. Germline V gives CDR1 SGHVS, CDR2 FNYEAQ. CDR3: CASSLNGGARNTEAFF. CDR3 nucleotide sequence: TGTGCCAGCAGCTTAAATGGGGGGGCCAGAAACACTGAAGCTTTCTTT.

This chain links TRBV6-5 with TRBJ2-7; D is undetermined. The V gene's germline CDR1 is MNHEY and CDR2 SVGAGI. The CDR3 extends over 14 amino acids. Trimming cost V 0 bases and J 6 bases, with 12 bases left between them. The CDR3 here is CASSYSPIVGEQYF. Written as DNA, the CDR3 is TGTGCCAGCAGTTACTCGCCAATAGTCGGCGAGCAGTACTTC.

The chain couples TRBV30 to TRBJ2-5, with 7 bases lining up with TRBD1. Trimming at V came to 2 bases and at J to 3 bases, leaving 3 bases not matched to a gene. CDR1 and CDR2 from the germline V gene are GTSNPN and SVGIG (reference sequence). The CDR3 runs to 13 residues. The CDR3 nucleotides read TGTGCCTGGAGTATCGGGACAGAAGAGACCCAGTACTTC. Its protein product is CAWSIGTEETQYF.

The chain combines TRBV5-4 with TRBJ1-2; possible D gene TRBD1, 5 bases. V was cut by 0 bases and J by 6 bases, with 9 bases left in between. Germline V CDR1 and CDR2: SGHNT, YYREEE (reference sequence). The CDR3 has 13 amino acids. This CDR3 reads CASSLDRGDGYTF. The CDR3 nucleotides are TGTGCCAGCAGCTTGGACCGGGGGGATGGCTACACCTTC.

The chain links TRBV4-2 to TRBJ2-1; D not resolved. Germline V gene data show CDR1 as LGHNA and CDR2 as YNFKEQ. This CDR3 region has 13 residues. Trimming cost V 1 base and J 7 bases, with 8 bases left between them. The CDR3 sequence is CASSQAESNEQFF. CDR3 nucleotides: TGTGCCAGCAGCCAAGCAGAATCGAATGAGCAGTTCTTC.

The chain carries TRBV5-6 and TRBJ1-5, with 8 bases matching TRBD1. This CDR3 contains 15 residues. CDR1 is SGHDT and CDR2 is YYEEEE in the germline V gene. The junction had 6 bases not matched to a gene; V was cut back by 4 bases and J by 3 bases. CDR3 DNA sequence: TGTGCCAGCAGCCCAGGACAGGGTCTCAATCAGCCCCAGCATTTT. Translating it yields CASSPGQGLNQPQHF.

In its sample, this clone was seen once. The genes are TRBV19 and TRBJ2-1; perhaps TRBD1 as D (6 bases). Trimming took off 7 bases at V and 3 bases at J, with 16 bases between the two ends. Germline V gene lookup returns CDR1 LNHDA and CDR2 SQIVND (reference sequence). CDR3 length equals 15 residues. CDR3 coding DNA: TGTGCCAGTAAAATTAGTGGGGGCCACTACAATGAGCAGTTCTTC. Translated: CASKISGGHYNEQFF.

The CDR3 nucleotides are TGTGCCACCGGAGGGGTGGGTGGTGGCTACACCTTC. Its translation is CATGGVGGGYTF. The genes are TRBV6-1 and TRBJ1-2, with D possibly TRBD1 on 5 matching bases. The germline CDR1 and CDR2 sequences are MNHNS and SASEGT. With 10 bases removed from V and 7 bases from J, the gap between germline ends came to 16 bases. This CDR3 region has 12 residues.

This chain joins TRBV4-1 and TRBJ2-1, with TRBD2 identical over 8 bases. The germline gives CDR1 MGHRA, CDR2 YSYEKL. This CDR3 is 17 amino acids long. V lost 1 base and J lost 8; bases outside the gene matches: 13. The CDR3, as DNA: TGCGCCAGCAGCCAAGGGCCTACTTTAGCGCGGGGGGATGAGCAGTTCTTC. Translating gives CASSQGPTLARGDEQFF.

This chain connects TRBV10-3 to TRBJ2-1, with 7 bases that match TRBD1. This CDR3 contains 16 residues. Looked up from germline, CDR1 is ENHRY and CDR2 is SYGVKD. Trimming removed 8 bases from V and 8 bases from J; junction bases left unmatched: 18. CDR3 amino acids: CAIGLRKGALRDEQFF. The CDR3 bases are TGTGCCATCGGACTTCGCAAGGGGGCTCTCCGGGATGAGCAGTTCTTC.